These 25 T cell receptor beta chains came from one sample sequenced in a study of T cell responses to AZD1222 COVID-19 vaccine. Using immunoSEQ multiplex PCR, the repertoire was profiled, and TCRdb retains in-frame clones only, with some absent. The data show around 200,000 clones, about 91% seen once. The specimen was peripheral blood, collected on day 0 of AZD1222 vaccination. These TCRs come from an adult in good health.

This chain links TRBV29-1 with TRBJ2-2, with 7 bases lining up with TRBD2. This CDR3 spans 13 amino acids. Germline V lookup: CDR1 SQVTM, CDR2 ANQGSEA. The ends lost 6 bases at V and 4 bases at J; junction bases unmatched: 5. The CDR3 here is CSVGTGGTGELFF. The CDR3, as DNA: TGCAGCGTGGGAACGGGAGGCACCGGGGAGCTGTTTTTT.

V gene TRBV2 combines with J gene TRBJ2-1, with 9 bases that match TRBD1. CDR3 length equals 15 residues. V dropped 7 bases and J dropped 0; count of bases not matched to a gene: 4. Germline-derived CDR1 and CDR2 are SNHLY and FYNNEI. Written as DNA, the CDR3 is TGTGCCAGCACCGTGGGACAGGGCTCCTACAATGAGCAGTTCTTC. Translated, it gives CASTVGQGSYNEQFF.

The chain combines TRBV6-1 with TRBJ1-2, with TRBD1 as a possible D gene (5 bases). V was trimmed by 3 bases and J by 4 bases, leaving 9 bases between them. The CDR3 consists of 13 residues. CDR1 MNHNS and CDR2 SASEGT come from the germline V gene. CDR3 protein: CASSDPRVYGYTF. The CDR3 bases are TGTGCCAGCAGTGACCCCAGGGTCTATGGCTACACCTTC.

This clone has a count of ten or more. This chain connects TRBV6-2 or TRBV6-3 to TRBJ2-7; 7 nucleotides line up with TRBD2. The CDR3 contains 14 residues. The V gene's germline CDR1 is MNHEY and CDR2 SVGEGT. After removal of 3 bases from V and 1 base from J, the junction contained 3 bases not matched to a gene. CDR3 sequence (DNA): TGTGCCAGCAGTTATGGCGGGGGTTCCTACGAGCAGTACTTC. Its translation: CASSYGGGSYEQYF.

J is TRBJ1-4 and V is TRBV2; 7 bases are shared with TRBD1. CDR1 is SNHLY, CDR2 FYNNEI, per germline. J lost 4 bases, V lost 6 bases, and 8 bases had no gene match. The CDR3 sequence is 15 residues long. The CDR3 reads CASRPGGDSNEKLFF. The CDR3 nucleotides read TGTGCCAGCAGGCCCGGGGGGGACAGTAATGAAAAACTGTTTTTT.

This chain uses TRBV19 with TRBJ2-3; possible D gene TRBD2, 5 bases. The CDR3 sequence is 11 residues long. Trimming took off 7 bases at V and 6 bases at J, with 8 bases between the two ends. The germline CDR1 and CDR2 sequences are LNHDA and SQIVND (reference sequence). CDR3 bases: TGTGCCAGTATCGGGATGGATACGCAGTATTTT. Translation: CASIGMDTQYF.

The chain has TRBV18 and TRBJ2-6; D gene unclear. CDR3 length: 18 residues. The V end lost 4 bases, the J end lost 0 bases, and 16 bases lay between the germline ends. From germline, CDR1 is KGHSH and CDR2 LQKENI. The chain's CDR3 is CASSQLKNILSGANVLTF. In nucleotides, the CDR3 is TGTGCCAGCTCACAACTCAAAAATATCCTCTCTGGGGCCAACGTCCTGACTTTC.

The chain recombines TRBV2 with TRBJ2-7, with 8 bases lining up with TRBD1. V was clipped by 4 bases and J by 5 bases; unmatched bases: 7. Germline CDR1 reads SNHLY; CDR2 reads FYNNEI. This CDR3 comprises 14 residues. The chain's CDR3 is CASSGGQGLHEQYF. In DNA, the CDR3 is TGTGCCAGCAGTGGCGGACAGGGCCTCCACGAGCAGTACTTC.

This chain connects TRBV27 to TRBJ1-2; tentative D call: TRBD1 (6 bases). The germline gives CDR1 MNHEY, CDR2 SMNVEV (reference sequence). Trimming left V 7 bases short and J 8 bases short, with 23 bases between. The length of the CDR3 is 15 residues. The CDR3 loop is CASKTGQTFGGGYTF. The CDR3 DNA sequence: TGTGCCAGCAAGACCGGACAGACCTTTGGGGGGGGCTACACCTTC.

This clone appeared a single time. This chain connects TRBV10-3 to TRBJ2-7; no firm D call. CDR1 and CDR2 from the germline V gene are ENHRY and SYGVKD. The CDR3 runs to 11 residues. V lost 3 bases and J 7 bases, leaving 7 bases between the germline ends. CDR3 region: CAISDGREQYF. The CDR3 coding sequence is TGTGCCATCAGTGACGGCCGGGAGCAGTACTTC.

V gene TRBV5-6 combines with J gene TRBJ1-1; TRBD1 is a possible D gene (5 bases). With 0 bases removed from V and 1 base from J, the gap between germline ends came to 13 bases. This CDR3 is 16 amino acids long. Germline-derived CDR1 and CDR2 are SGHDT and YYEEEE. The CDR3 DNA reads as TGTGCCAGCAGCTTGGAATCGATAGGGACGAACACTGAAGCTTTCTTT. Its protein product is CASSLESIGTNTEAFF. Full variable domain (remainder filled in from reference TRBV5-6 and TRBJ1-1): DAGVTQSPTHLIKTRGQQVTLRCSPKSGHDTVSWYQQALGQGPQFIFQYYEEEERQRGNFPDRFSGHQFPNYSSELNVNALLLGDSALYLCASSLESIGTNTEAFFGQGTRLTVV.

The chain combines TRBV5-1 with TRBJ2-7; no clear D. The germline V gene has CDR1 SGHRS and CDR2 YFSETQ. The CDR3 is made up of 12 amino acids. V was shortened by 0 bases and J by 5 bases, with 6 bases between the two germline ends. CDR3 region: CASSLGMDEQYF. CDR3 bases: TGCGCCAGCAGCTTGGGTATGGACGAGCAGTACTTC.

This clone showed up just a few times. The rearrangement uses TRBV27 and TRBJ1-2, with D possibly TRBD1 on 6 matching bases. The CDR3 totals 16 residues. Trimming removed 4 bases from V and 8 bases from J, with 23 bases in between. The germline V gene encodes CDR1 MNHEY and CDR2 SMNVEV (reference sequence). The CDR3 reads CASSSYRTAALGGYTF. The CDR3 nucleotides read TGTGCCAGCAGTTCCTACAGGACAGCGGCCCTAGGAGGCTACACCTTC.

This sequence joins TRBV11-2 and TRBJ1-4, with TRBD1 matching 8 bases. CDR3 size: 16 residues. Looked up from germline, CDR1 is SGHAT and CDR2 is FQNNGV. Losses at the gene ends were 1 base for V and 8 bases for J; bases not matched to a gene: 9. CDR3 loop: CASSLVPTGVGEKLFF. The CDR3 DNA is TGTGCCAGCAGCTTAGTCCCGACAGGGGTAGGGGAAAAACTGTTTTTT. The whole variable domain, remainder taken from reference TRBV11-2 and TRBJ1-4, is EAGVAQSPRYKIIEKRQSVAFWCNPISGHATLYWYQQILGQGPKLLIQFQNNGVVDDSQLPKDRFSAERLKGVDSTLKIQPAKLEDSAVYLCASSLVPTGVGEKLFFGSGTQLSVL.

The chain joins TRBV2 to TRBJ1-6, with 10 bases identical to TRBD1. After removal of 8 bases from V and 7 bases from J, the junction contained 5 bases not matched to a gene. Germline values: CDR1 SNHLY, CDR2 FYNNEI. The CDR3 consists of 14 residues. The CDR3 protein is CASGRDRGNSPLHF. CDR3 sequence (DNA): TGTGCCAGCGGCCGGGACAGGGGAAATTCACCCCTCCACTTT.

The chain couples TRBV6-5 to TRBJ2-5; no clear D gene. Germline V lookup: CDR1 MNHEY, CDR2 SVGAGI. Trimming pared 0 bases from V and 1 base from J, leaving 6 bases between. This CDR3 has 14 amino acids. CDR3 DNA: TGTGCCAGCAGTTACTCAGCCAGCCAAGAGACCCAGTACTTC. It specifies CASSYSASQETQYF.

V usage is TRBV5-4 and J usage is TRBJ1-1; no reliable D call. V was trimmed by 5 bases and J by 1 base, leaving 9 bases between them. This CDR3 contains 13 residues. Germline V gene lookup returns CDR1 SGHNT and CDR2 YYREEE (reference sequence). CDR3 region: CASSVKGNTEAFF. The CDR3 bases are TGTGCCAGCAGTGTAAAGGGGAACACTGAAGCTTTCTTT.

The rearrangement joins TRBV6-5 to TRBJ1-6; D gene ambiguous. CDR1 MNHEY and CDR2 SVGAGI come from the germline V gene. V lost 5 bases, J lost 4 bases, and 9 bases lay in between. The CDR3 loop spans 14 amino acids. CDR3 nucleotide sequence: TGTGCCAGCAGTCCGGGAGCATATAATTCACCCCTCCACTTT. Protein: CASSPGAYNSPLHF.

J is TRBJ2-5 and V is TRBV5-8; 12 bases map to TRBD1. With 4 bases clipped from V and 5 bases from J, the junction kept 15 bases outside the gene matches. The V gene's germline CDR1 is SGHTS and CDR2 YDEGEE. The CDR3 extends over 18 amino acids. The CDR3 protein is CASSPHRVGTGGFETQYF. CDR3 DNA sequence: TGTGCCAGCAGCCCTCACAGAGTCGGGACAGGGGGCTTCGAGACCCAGTACTTC.

This clone was seen more than once but under ten times. The rearrangement joins TRBV5-1 to TRBJ1-4, with no clear D. This CDR3 spans 15 amino acids. Germline V gives CDR1 SGHRS, CDR2 YFSETQ. V gave up 1 base and J gave up 2 bases, with 9 bases separating them. The CDR3 protein is CASSLWGDTNEKLFF. The CDR3 nucleotides read TGCGCCAGCAGCTTGTGGGGAGATACTAATGAAAAACTGTTTTTT. The variable domain in full, completed from reference TRBV5-1 and TRBJ1-4, reads KAGVTQTPRYLIKTRGQQVTLSCSPISGHRSVSWYQQTPGQGLQFLFEYFSETQRNKGNFPGRFSGRQFSNSRSEMNVSTLELGDSALYLCASSLWGDTNEKLFFGSGTQLSVL.

This clone was counted a single time. CDR3 protein: CASSTSSRDRAHEQYF. DNA for the CDR3: TGTGCCAGCAGCACCTCCTCCCGGGACAGGGCCCACGAGCAGTACTTC. The chain recombines TRBV7-2 with TRBJ2-7; 9 bases fit TRBD1. Germline V gives CDR1 SGHTA, CDR2 FQGNSA. The V and J ends lost 5 bases and 5 bases, in that order; junction bases with no gene match: 13. This CDR3 spans 16 amino acids.

The CDR3 bases are TGTGCCATCAGAGATGGGACTAGCGGGGGAAGACCGAACACCGGGGAGCTGTTTTTT. Its protein is CAIRDGTSGGRPNTGELFF. The chain is built from TRBV10-3 and TRBJ2-2; 14 bases map to TRBD2. Germline CDR1 ENHRY, CDR2 SYGVKD. This CDR3 has 19 residues. Trimming took 6 bases from V and 0 from J; bases not matched to a gene: 9.

The chain recombines TRBV4-1 with TRBJ2-7, with no clear D. CDR3 length equals 12 residues. The V and J ends lost 0 bases and 5 bases respectively, with 5 bases between them. The germline gives CDR1 MGHRA, CDR2 YSYEKL. Here the CDR3 reads CASSQDLHEQYF. CDR3 sequence (DNA): TGCGCCAGCAGCCAAGATCTGCACGAGCAGTACTTC.

The genes are TRBV5-1 and TRBJ1-1; D perhaps matches TRBD1 (6 bases). From germline, CDR1 is SGHRS and CDR2 YFSETQ. The V gene lost 0 bases and the J gene lost 6 bases, with 15 bases spanning the gap. The CDR3 sequence is 15 residues long. CDR3 loop: CASSLVETGLAEAFF. The CDR3 coding sequence is TGCGCCAGCAGCTTGGTAGAGACAGGTCTAGCTGAAGCTTTCTTT.

The V gene is TRBV12-3 or TRBV12-4, the J gene TRBJ1-1; D is ambiguous. V was clipped by 2 bases and J by 9 bases, with 10 bases between them. There are 12 residues in the CDR3. The CDR3 coding sequence is TGTGCCAGCAGTTTAAGCAGGCTCCAAGCTTTCTTT. It specifies CASSLSRLQAFF.